Each of the 30 T cell receptor beta chains below was sequenced from the same sample in a study of blood T cell repertoires in COVID-19. Sequencing was performed with immunoSEQ multiplex PCR; in TCRdb, only in-frame clones are kept and a portion is missing. The data show 230,000 or so clones, 84% seen once. Sequences were obtained from peripheral blood. The receptors were gathered from a man in his forties or fifties with active or convalescent COVID-19.

The genes are TRBV30 and TRBJ2-7, with 7 bases that match TRBD2. Germline CDR1 and CDR2: GTSNPN and SVGIG (reference sequence). V was pared by 0 bases and J by 4 bases, with 9 bases of the junction left unmatched. The CDR3 loop spans 15 amino acids. This CDR3 is CAWSVNPGGGYEQYF. In DNA form, the CDR3 reads TGTGCCTGGAGTGTAAACCCTGGCGGGGGATACGAGCAGTACTTC.

This clone was picked up one time. V and J are TRBV7-2 and TRBJ1-2; 8 nucleotides line up with TRBD1. This CDR3 spans 15 amino acids. The germline V gene encodes CDR1 SGHTA and CDR2 FQGNSA. Trimming took 1 base from V and 8 from J; bases not matched to a gene: 9. The CDR3 sequence is CASSLGHQGAGGYTF. CDR3 coding DNA: TGTGCCAGCAGCTTAGGGCATCAGGGGGCAGGGGGCTACACCTTC.

The chain uses TRBV7-9 and TRBJ2-7; D is possibly TRBD1 (6 bases). The CDR3 consists of 17 residues. Looked up from germline, CDR1 is SEHNR and CDR2 is FQNEAQ (reference sequence). Trimming pared 1 base from V and 0 bases from J, leaving 16 bases between. In nucleotides, the CDR3 is TGTGCCAGCAGCTTAGAGGGTTATAGGACAGCCTCCTACGAGCAGTACTTC. This encodes CASSLEGYRTASYEQYF.

This rearrangement joins TRBV3-1 (or the pseudogene TRBV3-2) to TRBJ1-6; 9 bases line up with TRBD1. Germline values: CDR1 LGHDT, CDR2 YNNKEL (reference sequence). This CDR3 contains 15 residues. The J segment lost 6 bases and the V segment lost 5 bases, leaving 5 bases of the junction unmatched. In DNA, the CDR3 is TGTGCCAGCAGCTCACAGGGGGCTCTTAATTCACCCCTCCACTTT. Its protein is CASSSQGALNSPLHF.

The chain links TRBV7-9 to TRBJ1-4; maybe TRBD1 (6 bases). The V and J ends lost 4 bases and 7 bases respectively, with 19 bases between them. CDR3 size: 16 residues. In germline, CDR1 is SEHNR, CDR2 FQNEAQ (reference sequence). The CDR3 reads CASSSPSMGAGEKLFF. In DNA, the CDR3 is TGTGCCAGCAGCTCACCGTCTATGGGGGCGGGTGAAAAACTGTTTTTT.

This clone was counted a single time. The V and J genes are TRBV23-1 and TRBJ1-5, with D possibly matching TRBD1 (6 bases). TRBV23-1 is an ORF; its function is uncertain. This CDR3 comprises 19 residues. With 0 bases removed from V and 5 bases from J, the gap between germline ends came to 23 bases. In DNA form, the CDR3 reads TGCGCCAGCAGTCAATCGACTCCATTCTCAGGGGCGCCGGATCAGCCCCAGCATTTT. Protein sequence: CASSQSTPFSGAPDQPQHF.

The chain is built from TRBV4-1 and TRBJ1-1, with 7 bases that match TRBD1. Trimming cost V 1 base and J 0 bases; bases outside gene matches: 5. The CDR3 has 16 residues. Germline loops: CDR1 MGHRA, CDR2 YSYEKL. The CDR3 reads CASSQGQGSVNTEAFF. CDR3 in DNA: TGCGCCAGCAGCCAAGGACAGGGTAGCGTGAACACTGAAGCTTTCTTT.

The chain combines TRBV7-2 with TRBJ1-2; 7 bases align to TRBD1. V was clipped by 4 bases and J by 4 bases; unmatched bases: 3. CDR3 length: 13 residues. Germline CDR1 SGHTA, CDR2 FQGNSA. The CDR3: CASSSRQGYGYTF. The CDR3, as DNA: TGTGCCAGCAGCTCCCGACAGGGCTATGGCTACACCTTC.

The genes are TRBV7-9 and TRBJ2-5, with TRBD1 matching 7 bases. CDR1 is SEHNR, CDR2 FQNEAQ, per germline (reference sequence). This CDR3 contains 12 residues. V dropped 6 bases and J dropped 5; count of bases not matched to a gene: 3. DNA for the CDR3: TGTGCCAGCAGTTCGACAGGGGAGACCCAGTACTTC. Amino acids: CASSSTGETQYF.

The chain employs TRBV19 and TRBJ1-4; the match to TRBD1 covers 7 bases. The V and J ends lost 3 bases and 4 bases, in that order; junction bases with no gene match: 11. Germline values: CDR1 LNHDA, CDR2 SQIVND (reference sequence). The length of the CDR3 is 17 residues. The CDR3 sequence: CASSISSAGTVNEKLFF. The CDR3 DNA follows: TGTGCCAGTAGTATCTCCTCCGCCGGGACAGTTAATGAAAAACTGTTTTTT.

The chain couples TRBV19 to TRBJ1-5, with 8 bases identical to TRBD1. In germline, CDR1 is LNHDA, CDR2 SQIVND (reference sequence). CDR3 size: 13 residues. V shed 4 bases, J shed 4 bases, and the junction held 0 bases outside the gene matches. CDR3 in amino acids: CASSRQGNQPQHF. In nucleotides, the CDR3 is TGTGCCAGTAGTAGACAGGGGAATCAGCCCCAGCATTTT.

This rearrangement joins TRBV7-2 to TRBJ2-5, with 13 positions matching TRBD2. CDR3 size: 16 residues. V dropped 5 bases and J dropped 2; count of bases not matched to a gene: 5. CDR1 is SGHTA, CDR2 FQGNSA, per germline. CDR3: CASSAGTSGVQETQYF. CDR3 bases: TGTGCCAGCAGCGCCGGGACTAGCGGGGTACAAGAGACCCAGTACTTC.

This clone occurred once. The V gene is TRBV19, the J gene TRBJ1-5; 7 bases fit TRBD1. V was pared by 10 bases and J by 6 bases, with 12 bases of the junction left unmatched. CDR1 LNHDA and CDR2 SQIVND come from the germline V gene (reference sequence). This CDR3 contains 14 residues. CDR3 residues: CATQSTGAGQPQHF. CDR3 sequence (DNA): TGTGCCACCCAATCCACAGGGGCGGGTCAGCCCCAGCATTTT.

This rearrangement joins TRBV6-1 to TRBJ1-4, with D possibly matching TRBD1 (5 bases). V lost 1 base and J 8 bases, leaving 11 bases between the germline ends. CDR1 and CDR2 from the germline V gene are MNHNS and SASEGT. The CDR3 has 14 amino acids. CDR3 in DNA: TGTGCCAGCAGTGAAGATAACAGGAGAGAAAAACTGTTTTTT. Protein sequence: CASSEDNRREKLFF.

This clone was recorded only once. The chain combines TRBV3-1 (or the pseudogene TRBV3-2) with TRBJ1-2; 9 bases map to TRBD1. V was clipped by 4 bases and J by 5 bases; unmatched bases: 8. CDR1 is LGHDT, CDR2 YNNKEL, per germline (reference sequence). The length of the CDR3 is 15 residues. The DNA for the CDR3 is TGTGCCAGCAGCCCCCTTCGGACAGGGGAATATGGCTACACCTTC. Translation gives CASSPLRTGEYGYTF.

The chain is built from TRBV5-1 and TRBJ2-1; weak D call: TRBD1 (5 bases). From germline, CDR1 is SGHRS and CDR2 YFSETQ. The CDR3 contains 14 residues. Trimming removed 1 base from V and 2 bases from J, with 7 bases in between. CDR3: CASSLRQTYNEQFF. CDR3 bases: TGCGCCAGCAGCTTGCGACAGACCTACAATGAGCAGTTCTTC. The whole variable domain, filled in from reference TRBV5-1 and TRBJ2-1, reads KAGVTQTPRYLIKTRGQQVTLSCSPISGHRSVSWYQQTPGQGLQFLFEYFSETQRNKGNFPGRFSGRQFSNSRSEMNVSTLELGDSALYLCASSLRQTYNEQFFGPGTRLTVL.

The gene calls are TRBV5-5 and TRBJ1-3; D not certain. The length of the CDR3 is 17 residues. CDR1 SGHKS and CDR2 YYEKEE come from the germline V gene (reference sequence). The V end was cut by 0 bases, the J end by 0 bases, with 13 bases between. The CDR3: CASSLGETRLSGNTIYF. CDR3 in DNA: TGTGCCAGCAGCTTGGGAGAGACCAGGCTCTCTGGAAACACCATATATTTT.

The chain joins TRBV5-1 to TRBJ2-7, with TRBD2 matching 10 bases. There are 16 residues in the CDR3. J gave up 0 bases and V 3 bases, and 6 bases lay outside the gene matches. Germline CDR1 is SGHRS and CDR2 is YFSETQ. In nucleotides, the CDR3 is TGCGCCAGCAGCTCAGCTAGCGGGGGTAACTCCTACGAGCAGTACTTC. It codes for CASSSASGGNSYEQYF.

The table lists this clone with a few counts. The chain recombines TRBV4-2 with TRBJ1-4; 8 nucleotides match TRBD1. CDR1 and CDR2 from the germline V gene are LGHNA and YNFKEQ. There are 15 residues in the CDR3. V was pared by 6 bases and J by 6 bases, with 9 bases of the junction left unmatched. This CDR3 reads CASRRDRRSDEKLFF. The CDR3 bases are TGTGCCAGCAGGAGGGACAGGAGATCTGATGAAAAACTGTTTTTT.

J is TRBJ1-6 and V is TRBV9; D is uncertain. With 0 bases removed from V and 7 bases from J, the gap between germline ends came to 5 bases. CDR1 SGDLS and CDR2 YYNGEE come from the germline V gene. The CDR3 length is 13 residues. The chain's CDR3 is CASSVGQNSPLHF. In DNA, the CDR3 is TGTGCCAGCAGCGTAGGGCAGAATTCACCCCTCCACTTT.

The chain's CDR3 is CAWSGAGDNEQFF. The CDR3 DNA sequence: TGTGCCTGGAGTGGGGCGGGGGACAATGAGCAGTTCTTC. The chain carries TRBV30 and TRBJ2-1; 7 bases match TRBD2. With 1 base clipped from V and 5 bases from J, the junction kept 2 bases outside the gene matches. Germline V gene lookup returns CDR1 GTSNPN and CDR2 SVGIG (reference sequence). The CDR3 consists of 13 residues.

The V gene is TRBV6-5, the J gene TRBJ1-6, with 7 bases identical to TRBD1. CDR1 MNHEY and CDR2 SVGAGI come from the germline V gene. The CDR3 spans 15 residues. The V gene end was trimmed by 5 bases and the J gene end by 7 bases; junction bases not matched to a gene: 8. In nucleotides, the CDR3 is TGTGCCAGCAGTAACGGGCCAGGGGGGAATTCACCCCTCCACTTT. Protein sequence: CASSNGPGGNSPLHF.

Here the CDR3 reads CAWRGPASRTHSPLHF. DNA for the CDR3: TGTGCCTGGAGGGGCCCGGCCTCAAGAACGCATTCACCCCTCCACTTT. The V and J genes are TRBV30 and TRBJ1-6, with D unclear. This CDR3 comprises 16 residues. With 3 bases removed from V and 8 bases from J, the gap between germline ends came to 20 bases. The V gene's germline CDR1 is GTSNPN and CDR2 SVGIG (reference sequence).

The chain couples TRBV4-3 to TRBJ2-1; the match to TRBD2 covers 9 bases. Germline values: CDR1 LGHNA, CDR2 YSLEER. V dropped 4 bases and J dropped 4; count of bases not matched to a gene: 8. CDR3 length: 16 amino acids. The CDR3 nucleotides read TGCGCCAGCAGCCGCACTATAGCGGGGGTTTACAATGAGCAGTTCTTC. It yields the protein CASSRTIAGVYNEQFF.

The chain links TRBV19 to TRBJ1-1; TRBD1 matches at 7 bases. The germline gives CDR1 LNHDA, CDR2 SQIVND (reference sequence). V was pared by 5 bases and J by 1 base, with 4 bases of the junction left unmatched. The CDR3 totals 14 residues. The CDR3 coding sequence is TGTGCCAGTAGTGACCGGGACAGGAACACTGAAGCTTTCTTT. Its translation is CASSDRDRNTEAFF.

The chain employs TRBV19 and TRBJ1-5; tentatively, D is TRBD1 (6 bases). Looked up from germline, CDR1 is LNHDA and CDR2 is SQIVND (reference sequence). The ends were cut back, 7 bases at V and 0 bases at J, with 10 bases in the middle. The CDR3 has 14 amino acids. CDR3 region: CASTRGNSNQPQHF. For the CDR3, the DNA is TGTGCCAGTACGAGGGGGAATAGCAATCAGCCCCAGCATTTT.

The chain joins TRBV7-6 to TRBJ2-2; 9 bases are shared with TRBD1. CDR1 SGHVS and CDR2 FNYEAQ come from the germline V gene. This CDR3 contains 15 residues. V gave up 5 bases and J gave up 5 bases; unmatched junction bases: 6. CDR3 sequence: CASSAGTGRTGELFF. DNA of the CDR3: TGTGCCAGCAGCGCCGGGACAGGGAGAACCGGGGAGCTGTTTTTT.

V gene TRBV13 combines with J gene TRBJ2-2, with TRBD2 matching 7 bases. The CDR3 is 17 residues long. Germline-derived CDR1 and CDR2 are PRHDT and FYEKMQ (reference sequence). The ends lost 6 bases at V and 2 bases at J; junction bases unmatched: 12. This CDR3 is CASSSRSGTPNTGELFF. CDR3 bases: TGTGCCAGCAGTTCTAGGAGCGGGACGCCAAACACCGGGGAGCTGTTTTTT.

This rearrangement joins TRBV6-1 to TRBJ1-5; TRBD1 matches 7 bases. J lost 3 bases, V lost 6 bases, and 11 bases had no gene match. The CDR3 covers 16 residues. Germline V CDR1 and CDR2: MNHNS, SASEGT. This CDR3 reads CASSESRGQFNQPQHF. CDR3 bases: TGTGCCAGCAGCGAAAGCCGGGGACAGTTCAATCAGCCCCAGCATTTT.

In this sample, this clone turned up a few times. This sequence joins TRBV6-1 and TRBJ1-3; D gene ambiguous. Trimming pared 4 bases from V and 1 base from J, leaving 17 bases between. This CDR3 contains 17 residues. In germline, CDR1 is MNHNS, CDR2 SASEGT. For the CDR3, the DNA is TGTGCCAGCAGTGCCTTCTTTAGCGGAATATCTGGAAACACCATATATTTT. Translated: CASSAFFSGISGNTIYF.